This T cell receptor beta chain was documented in a study of blood T cells in healthy people across ages. The study's findings and limits: Older age went with lower TCR beta diversity per million T cells, in a roughly linear way.

In terms of origin and age, donors were healthy Caucasian individuals from Russia aged roughly 6 to 90. This clonotype appeared a few times. The antigen remains undetermined. Together with a sample-barcoded 5' primer, a J-beta primer mix was included in a second PCR lasting roughly 6 to 12 cycles. MiXCR was run by TCRdb on the 5' RACE reads, yielding one entry per CDR3 protein. Of 600,000 to 850,000 distinct CDR3 sequences in the sample, 20% to 25% were seen once. The CDR3 sequence is 16 residues long. The germline gives CDR1 SGHRS, CDR2 YFSETQ. Separately, the same data were catalogued under a study of T cells of mothers and their children. That paper adds: For each mother, over 9 million TCR beta CDR3 reads were obtained, and for each child, about 3 million. Related mother-child pairs showed slightly, non-significantly higher overlap than unrelated pairs.

The rearrangement links TRBV5-1 to TRBJ2-5; 16 positions agree with TRBD2. The J call may be in error: the DNA end matches TRBJ2-1 better. Sequencing input: blood. The clonotype originates from a boy between 10 and 17 years old in good health. This chain's CDR3 is CASSPGTSGRGHEQFF. Written as DNA, the CDR3 is TGCGCCAGCAGCCCAGGGACTAGCGGGAGGGGCCATGAGCAGTTCTTC.